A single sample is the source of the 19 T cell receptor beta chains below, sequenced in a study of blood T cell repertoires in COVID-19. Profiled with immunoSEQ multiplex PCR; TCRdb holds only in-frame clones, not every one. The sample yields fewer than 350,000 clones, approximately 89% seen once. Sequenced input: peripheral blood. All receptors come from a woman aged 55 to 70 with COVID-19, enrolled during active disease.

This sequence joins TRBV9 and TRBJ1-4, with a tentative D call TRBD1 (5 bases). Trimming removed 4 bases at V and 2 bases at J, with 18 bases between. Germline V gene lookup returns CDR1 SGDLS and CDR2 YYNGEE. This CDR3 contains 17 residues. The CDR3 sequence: CASSPLVGGSTNEKLFF. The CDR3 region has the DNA TGTGCCAGCAGCCCCCTCGTGGGGGGTTCGACTAATGAAAAACTGTTTTTT.

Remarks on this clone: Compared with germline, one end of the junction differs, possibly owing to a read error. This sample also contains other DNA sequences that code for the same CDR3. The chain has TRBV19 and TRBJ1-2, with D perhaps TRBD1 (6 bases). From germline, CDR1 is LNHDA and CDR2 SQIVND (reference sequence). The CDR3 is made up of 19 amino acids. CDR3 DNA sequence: TGTGCCAGTAGTATTAGTCAAGTAGGCAGGGGCGACCCTAACTATGGCTACACCTTT. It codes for CASSISQVGRGDPNYGYTF.

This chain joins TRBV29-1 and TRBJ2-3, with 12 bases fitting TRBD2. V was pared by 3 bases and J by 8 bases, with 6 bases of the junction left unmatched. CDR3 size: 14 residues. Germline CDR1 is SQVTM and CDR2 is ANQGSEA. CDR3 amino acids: CSVEASGGAITQYF. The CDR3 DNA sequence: TGCAGCGTTGAGGCTAGCGGGGGGGCCATTACGCAGTATTTT.

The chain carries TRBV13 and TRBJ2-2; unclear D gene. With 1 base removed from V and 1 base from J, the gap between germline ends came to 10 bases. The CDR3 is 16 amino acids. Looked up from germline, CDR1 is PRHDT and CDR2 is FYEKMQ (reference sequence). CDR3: CASSLDHSLNTGELFF. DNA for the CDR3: TGTGCCAGCAGCTTAGACCACAGCCTGAACACCGGGGAGCTGTTTTTT.

CDR3 loop: CAISDSWGARELFF. CDR3 coding DNA: TGTGCCATCAGCGACTCGTGGGGCGCCCGGGAGCTGTTTTTT. V usage is TRBV10-3 and J usage is TRBJ2-2, with D maybe TRBD1 (5 bases). The V end was cut by 6 bases, the J end by 9 bases, with 17 bases between. CDR1 is ENHRY, CDR2 SYGVKD, per germline. The CDR3 contains 14 residues.

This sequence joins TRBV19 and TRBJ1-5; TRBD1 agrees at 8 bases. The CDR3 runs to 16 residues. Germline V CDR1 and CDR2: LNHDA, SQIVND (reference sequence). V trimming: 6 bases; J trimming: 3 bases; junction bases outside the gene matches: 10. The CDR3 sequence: CASSPGQGYVNQPQHF. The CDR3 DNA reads TGTGCCAGTAGCCCAGGACAGGGATATGTCAATCAGCCCCAGCATTTT.

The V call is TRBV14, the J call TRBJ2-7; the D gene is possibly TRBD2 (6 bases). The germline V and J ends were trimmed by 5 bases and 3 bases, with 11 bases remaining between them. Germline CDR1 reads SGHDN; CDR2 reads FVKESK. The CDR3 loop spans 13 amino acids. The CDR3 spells CASSNPGGYEQYF. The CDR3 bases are TGTGCCAGCAGCAACCCCGGGGGCTACGAGCAGTACTTC.

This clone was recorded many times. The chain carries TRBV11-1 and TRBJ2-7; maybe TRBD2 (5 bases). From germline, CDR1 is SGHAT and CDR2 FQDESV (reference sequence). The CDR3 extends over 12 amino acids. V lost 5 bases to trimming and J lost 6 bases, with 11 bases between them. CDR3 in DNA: TGTGCCAGCAGCCCCGTCGCGGGCGAGCAGTACTTC. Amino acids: CASSPVAGEQYF.

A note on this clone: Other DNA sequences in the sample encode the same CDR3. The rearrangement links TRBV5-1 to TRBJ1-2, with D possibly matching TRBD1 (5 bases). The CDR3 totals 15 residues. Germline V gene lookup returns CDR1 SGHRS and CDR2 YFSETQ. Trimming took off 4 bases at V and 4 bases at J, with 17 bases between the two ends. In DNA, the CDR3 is TGCGCCAGCAGCCTTCAAGGGGATAGTGGCTATGGCTACACCTTC. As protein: CASSLQGDSGYGYTF.

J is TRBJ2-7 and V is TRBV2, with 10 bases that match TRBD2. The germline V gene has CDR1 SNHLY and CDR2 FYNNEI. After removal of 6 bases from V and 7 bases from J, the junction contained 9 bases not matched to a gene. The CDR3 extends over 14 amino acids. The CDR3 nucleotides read TGTGCCAGCAGAAGAGCGGGGGGGCCGGGAGAGCAGTACTTC. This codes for CASRRAGGPGEQYF.

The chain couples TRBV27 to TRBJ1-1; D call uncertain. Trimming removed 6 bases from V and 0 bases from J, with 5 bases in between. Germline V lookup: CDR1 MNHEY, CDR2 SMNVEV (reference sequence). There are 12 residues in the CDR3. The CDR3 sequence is CASRRVNTEAFF. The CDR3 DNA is TGTGCCAGCAGACGGGTGAACACTGAAGCTTTCTTT.

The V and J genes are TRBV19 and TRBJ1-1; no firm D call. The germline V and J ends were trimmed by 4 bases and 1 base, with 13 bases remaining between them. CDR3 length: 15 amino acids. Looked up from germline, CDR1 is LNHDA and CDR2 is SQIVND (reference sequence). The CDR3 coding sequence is TGTGCCAGTAGTACTCGCGGGGATTCGAACACTGAAGCTTTCTTT. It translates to CASSTRGDSNTEAFF.

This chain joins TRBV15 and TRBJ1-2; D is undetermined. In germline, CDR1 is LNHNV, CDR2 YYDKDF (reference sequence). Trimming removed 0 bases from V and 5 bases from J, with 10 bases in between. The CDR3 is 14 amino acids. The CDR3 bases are TGTGCCACCAGCAGAGATAGAGAATCGTATGGCTACACCTTC. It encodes CATSRDRESYGYTF.

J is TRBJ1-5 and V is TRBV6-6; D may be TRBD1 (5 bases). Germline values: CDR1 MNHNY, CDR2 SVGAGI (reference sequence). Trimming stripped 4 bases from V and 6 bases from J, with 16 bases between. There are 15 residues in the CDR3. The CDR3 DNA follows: TGTGCCAGCAGTTCCCAAGGAAGGGGAGGTCAGCCCCAGCATTTT. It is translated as CASSSQGRGGQPQHF.

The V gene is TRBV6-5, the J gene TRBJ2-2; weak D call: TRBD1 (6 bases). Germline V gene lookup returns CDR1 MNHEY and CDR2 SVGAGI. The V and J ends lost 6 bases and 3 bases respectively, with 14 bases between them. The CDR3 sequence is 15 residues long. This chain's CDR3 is CASRPPTGDTGELFF. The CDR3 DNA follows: TGTGCCAGCAGACCTCCGACAGGAGACACCGGGGAGCTGTTTTTT.

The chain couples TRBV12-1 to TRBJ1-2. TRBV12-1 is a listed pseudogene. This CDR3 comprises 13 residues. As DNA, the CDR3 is TGTGCCAGCAGCTTTCCGACTGACTATGGCTACACCTTC. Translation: CASSFPTDYGYTF.

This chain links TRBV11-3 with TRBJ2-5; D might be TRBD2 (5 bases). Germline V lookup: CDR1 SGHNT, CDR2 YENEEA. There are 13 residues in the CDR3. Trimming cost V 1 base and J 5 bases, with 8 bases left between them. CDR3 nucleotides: TGTGCCAGCAGCTTAGGCCGAGGGGAGACCCAGTACTTC. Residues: CASSLGRGETQYF.

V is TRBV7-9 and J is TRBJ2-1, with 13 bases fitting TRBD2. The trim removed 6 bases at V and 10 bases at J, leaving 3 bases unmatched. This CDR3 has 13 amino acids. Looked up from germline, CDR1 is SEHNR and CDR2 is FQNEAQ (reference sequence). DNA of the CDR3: TGTGCCAGCAGAATGGGACTAGCGGGAGAGCAGTTCTTC. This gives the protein CASRMGLAGEQFF. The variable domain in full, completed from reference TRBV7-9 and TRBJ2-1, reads DTGVSQNPRHKITKRGQNVTFRCDPISEHNRLYWYRQTLGQGPEFLTYFQNEAQLEKSRLLSDRFSAERPKGSFSTLEIQRTEQGDSAMYLCASRMGLAGEQFFGPGTRLTVL.

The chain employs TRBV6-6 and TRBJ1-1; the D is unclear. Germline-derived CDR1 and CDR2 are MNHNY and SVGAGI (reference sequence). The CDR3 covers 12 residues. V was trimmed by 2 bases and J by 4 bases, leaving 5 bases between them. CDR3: CASSYASTEAFF. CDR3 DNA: TGTGCCAGCAGTTACGCGAGCACTGAAGCTTTCTTT.